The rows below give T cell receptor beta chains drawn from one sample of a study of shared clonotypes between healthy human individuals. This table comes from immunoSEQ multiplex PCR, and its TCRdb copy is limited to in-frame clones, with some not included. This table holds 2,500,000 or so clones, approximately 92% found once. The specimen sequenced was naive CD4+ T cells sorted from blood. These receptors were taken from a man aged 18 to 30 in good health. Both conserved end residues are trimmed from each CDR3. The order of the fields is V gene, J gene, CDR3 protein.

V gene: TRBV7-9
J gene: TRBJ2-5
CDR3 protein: ASSLGRRETQY

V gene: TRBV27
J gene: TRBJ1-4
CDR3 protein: ASSLRQPSYNEKLF

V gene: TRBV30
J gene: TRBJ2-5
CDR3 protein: AWSVWWTSGETQY

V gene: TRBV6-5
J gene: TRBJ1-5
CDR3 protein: ASSSRPDQPQH

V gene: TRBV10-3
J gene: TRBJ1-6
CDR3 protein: AISREEGSPLH

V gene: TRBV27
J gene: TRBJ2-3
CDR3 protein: ASIRAGGAPQY

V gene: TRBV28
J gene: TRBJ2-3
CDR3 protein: ASRVAGSTDTQY

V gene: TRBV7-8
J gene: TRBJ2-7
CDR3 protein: ASNRYREAYEQY

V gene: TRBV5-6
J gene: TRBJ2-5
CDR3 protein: ASSKRSGRALETQY

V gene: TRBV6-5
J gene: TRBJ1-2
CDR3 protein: ASSYSGTVNGYT

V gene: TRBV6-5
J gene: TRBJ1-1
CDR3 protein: ASSYSLRGEAF

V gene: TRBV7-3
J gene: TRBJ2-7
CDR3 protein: ASSLRGQGTRNEQY

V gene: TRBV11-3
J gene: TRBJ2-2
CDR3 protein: ASSFGDYYTGELF

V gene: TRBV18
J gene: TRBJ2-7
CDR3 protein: ASSRGQGESYEQY

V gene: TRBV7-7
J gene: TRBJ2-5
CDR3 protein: ASSLARGVQETQY

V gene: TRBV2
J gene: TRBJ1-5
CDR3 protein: ASSDPSQAPGSPQH

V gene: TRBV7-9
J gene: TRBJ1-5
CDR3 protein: ASSTDRGLGQPQH

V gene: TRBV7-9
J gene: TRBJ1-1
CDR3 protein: ASSPGQGEAEAF

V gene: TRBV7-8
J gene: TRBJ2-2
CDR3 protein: ASSLSGRTGELF

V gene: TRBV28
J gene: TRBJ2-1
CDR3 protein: ASSLPSQGAHEQF

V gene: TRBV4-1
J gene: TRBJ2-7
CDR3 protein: ASSQETGPASRTEQY

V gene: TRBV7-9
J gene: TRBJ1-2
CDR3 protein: ASSFPPGGTNYGYT

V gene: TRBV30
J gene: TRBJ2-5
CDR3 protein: AWSPQRGPHGTQY

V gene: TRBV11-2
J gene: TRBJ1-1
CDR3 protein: ASSPQTGQSEAF

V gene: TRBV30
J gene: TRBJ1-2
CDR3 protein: ALTGTGLYGYT

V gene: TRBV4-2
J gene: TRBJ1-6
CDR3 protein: ASSQVILRGISYNSPLH

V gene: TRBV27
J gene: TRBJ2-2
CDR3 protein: ASSLSFARSGELF

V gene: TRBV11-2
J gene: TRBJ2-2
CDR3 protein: ASSQDRGLTNTGELF

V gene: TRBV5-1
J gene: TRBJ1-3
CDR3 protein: ASSLEGAVGNTIY

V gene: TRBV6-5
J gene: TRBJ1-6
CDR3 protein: ASGNRGNSPLH

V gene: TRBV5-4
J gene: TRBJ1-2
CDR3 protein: ASSSGLEGIVYGYT

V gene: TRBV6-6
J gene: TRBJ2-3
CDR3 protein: ASSFPTSTDTQY

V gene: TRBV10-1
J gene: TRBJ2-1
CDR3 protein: APKVLAGGRVGWRQF

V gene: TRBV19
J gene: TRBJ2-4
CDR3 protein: ASNRGKAKNIQY

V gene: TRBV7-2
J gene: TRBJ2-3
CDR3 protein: ASSLAGAGDTQY

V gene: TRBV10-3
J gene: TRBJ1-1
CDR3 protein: AISGQGRMNTEAF

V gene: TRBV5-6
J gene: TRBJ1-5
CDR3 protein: ASSLAGYNQPQH

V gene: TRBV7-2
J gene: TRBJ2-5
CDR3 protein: ASGKWETQY

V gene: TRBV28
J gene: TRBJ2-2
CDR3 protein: ASRGTGSTGELF

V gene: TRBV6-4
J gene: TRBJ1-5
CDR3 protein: ASSDSRGQPQH

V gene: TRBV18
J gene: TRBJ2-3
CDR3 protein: ASQGQGFPDTQY

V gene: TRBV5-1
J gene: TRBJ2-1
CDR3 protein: ASSLGWQAINNEQF

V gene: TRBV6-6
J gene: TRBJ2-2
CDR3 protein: ASKETATAGELF

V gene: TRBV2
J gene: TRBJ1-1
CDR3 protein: ASSERGDNEAF

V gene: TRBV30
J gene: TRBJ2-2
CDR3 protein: AWSVAAGELF

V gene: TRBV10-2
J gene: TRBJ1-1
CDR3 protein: ASTGMWGVGTEAF